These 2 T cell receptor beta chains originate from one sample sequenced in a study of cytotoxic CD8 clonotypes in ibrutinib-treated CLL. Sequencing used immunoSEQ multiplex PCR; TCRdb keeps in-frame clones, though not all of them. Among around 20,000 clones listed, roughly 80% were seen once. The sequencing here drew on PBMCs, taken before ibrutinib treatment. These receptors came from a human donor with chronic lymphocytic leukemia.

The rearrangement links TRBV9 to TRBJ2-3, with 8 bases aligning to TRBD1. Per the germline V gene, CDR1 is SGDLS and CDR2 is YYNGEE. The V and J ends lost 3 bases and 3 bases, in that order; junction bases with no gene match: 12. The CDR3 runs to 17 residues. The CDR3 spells CASSGGRGRGGTDTQYF. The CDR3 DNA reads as TGTGCCAGCAGCGGTGGCAGGGGGCGCGGAGGGACAGATACGCAGTATTTT. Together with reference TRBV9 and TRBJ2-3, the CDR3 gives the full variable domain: DSGVTQTPKHLITATGQRVTLRCSPRSGDLSVYWYQQSLDQGLQFLIQYYNGEERAKGNILERFSAQQFPDLHSELNLSSLELGDSALYFCASSGGRGRGGTDTQYFGPGTRLTVL.

CDR3 DNA sequence: TGTGCCAGCAGTTACTCGGGCCGGGACCCCAGGACCTTC. This gives the protein CASSYSGRDPRTF. The J gene is TRBJ1-2, the V gene TRBV6-5, with D possibly being TRBD1 (5 bases). Germline CDR1 reads MNHEY; CDR2 reads SVGAGI. Trimming took off 0 bases at V and 14 bases at J, with 16 bases between the two ends. There are 13 residues in the CDR3.